Listed below are T cell receptor beta chains from one sample, sequenced in a study of T cells in Graves' hyperthyroidism and ophthalmopathy. One entry per CDR3 protein, called by TCRdb with MiXCR from the multiplex PCR reads. The sample lists some 570,000 distinct CDR3 sequences, 15% to 20% occurring once. Sample: blood. Receptors originate from a young woman with Graves' ophthalmopathy. Each CDR3 is given with its conserved first and last residue. A D gene is named only where the DNA matches it firmly. Some rows mark clone size as missing; the rest say once, few, many or name a class of expanded clone.

D: -
size: -
V: TRBV20-1
J: TRBJ2-4
DNA: TGCAGTGCTAGCGGGAGAGGGAAAAACATTCAGTACTTC
CDR3: CSASGRGKNIQYF

D: -
size: few
V: TRBV6-5
J: TRBJ2-1
DNA: TGTGCCAGCAGTTACTCCGGCTCGTCTGAGCAGTTCTTC
CDR3: CASSYSGSSEQFF

D: TRBD1
size: many
V: TRBV13
J: TRBJ2-1
DNA: TGTGCCAGCAGCCCATCCATTGCAGGGGGCGCGTCCTACAATGAGCAGTTCTTC
CDR3: CASSPSIAGGASYNEQFF

D: -
size: many
V: TRBV3-1
J: TRBJ1-1
DNA: TGTGCCAGCAGCCAAGATGGGGCCCAGAGGAGGACTTTCTTT
CDR3: CASSQDGAQRRTFF

D: -
size: many
V: TRBV12-3/TRBV12-4
J: TRBJ2-3
DNA: TGTGCCAGCAGTTTTCAATTAGCGGGCACAGATACGCAGTATTTT
CDR3: CASSFQLAGTDTQYF

D: -
size: -
V: TRBV7-9
J: TRBJ2-3
DNA: TGTGCCAGCAGCTTAGAGGCGGGAAACACAGATACGCAGTATTTT
CDR3: CASSLEAGNTDTQYF

D: -
size: many
V: TRBV5-1
J: TRBJ2-7
DNA: TGCGCCAGCAGCTTGAGGGGTACTCGTCAGGGACCCTCCTACGAGCAGTACTTC
CDR3: CASSLRGTRQGPSYEQYF

D: -
size: -
V: TRBV19
J: TRBJ2-1
DNA: TGTGCCAGTAGTATTCGCGGAAACGACAATGAGCAGTTCTTC
CDR3: CASSIRGNDNEQFF

D: TRBD2
size: -
V: TRBV5-1
J: TRBJ2-7
DNA: TGCGCCAGCAGCCAGGGGACTAGCGGGGCTGGGCGCACCTACGAGCAGTACTTC
CDR3: CASSQGTSGAGRTYEQYF

D: -
size: few
V: TRBV6-6
J: TRBJ1-2
DNA: TGTGCCAGCAGTTACCCCCACATGGACGGCTACACCTTC
CDR3: CASSYPHMDGYTF

D: TRBD1
size: -
V: TRBV4-2
J: TRBJ1-2
DNA: TGTGCCAGCAGCCAAGAGGCGCAGGGGGTTCCCTATGGCTACACCTTC
CDR3: CASSQEAQGVPYGYTF

D: TRBD2
size: -
V: TRBV10-3
J: TRBJ2-3
DNA: TGTGCCATAACTAGCGGGCGGACAGATACGCAGTATTTT
CDR3: CAITSGRTDTQYF

D: TRBD2
size: few
V: TRBV27
J: TRBJ2-7
DNA: TGTGCCAGCAGTTTGGGGGACTATTACGAGCAGTACTTC
CDR3: CASSLGDYYEQYF

D: -
size: -
V: TRBV28
J: TRBJ1-1
DNA: TGTGCCAGCAGTTTCGTGGGGGGGGGTAACACTGAAGCTTTCTTT
CDR3: CASSFVGGGNTEAFF

D: -
size: few
V: TRBV7-6
J: TRBJ2-1
DNA: TGTGCCAGCAGCTCGCTCCGGGGGTTGCCCCCCAATGAGCAGTTCTTC
CDR3: CASSSLRGLPPNEQFF

D: -
size: -
V: TRBV6-2/TRBV6-3
J: TRBJ2-5
DNA: TGTGCCAGCCGTCGGCAAGAGACCCAGTACTTC
CDR3: CASRRQETQYF

D: -
size: many
V: TRBV2
J: TRBJ2-1
DNA: TGTGCCAGCAGTGACCGTGGCGCTGAGCAGTTCTTC
CDR3: CASSDRGAEQFF

D: -
size: -
V: TRBV5-1
J: TRBJ2-6
DNA: TGCGCCAGCAGCCCCCCGGCAGGCGCTGGGGCCAACGTCCTGACTTTC
CDR3: CASSPPAGAGANVLTF

D: -
size: many
V: TRBV6-1
J: TRBJ1-5
DNA: TGTGCCAGCAGTGAATCTGCAGACCTCAATCAGCCCCAGCATTTT
CDR3: CASSESADLNQPQHF

D: -
size: many
V: TRBV7-8
J: TRBJ1-4
DNA: TGTGCCAGCAGCTTAGTCAAGGGGCGCGCCGATGAAAAACTGTTTTTT
CDR3: CASSLVKGRADEKLFF

D: TRBD1
size: -
V: TRBV7-8
J: TRBJ2-2
DNA: TGTGCCAGCAGCTTAAATTGGGGACAGAAGAACACCGGGGAGCTGTTTTTT
CDR3: CASSLNWGQKNTGELFF

D: -
size: few
V: TRBV2
J: TRBJ2-7
DNA: TGTGCCAGCAGCGTAGAGTTAACCTACGAGCAGTACTTC
CDR3: CASSVELTYEQYF

D: -
size: few
V: TRBV5-5
J: TRBJ1-2
DNA: TGTGCCAGCAGCTCCCGGACAGTTAACTATGGCTACACCTTC
CDR3: CASSSRTVNYGYTF

D: -
size: many
V: TRBV20-1
J: TRBJ2-7
DNA: TGCAGTGCTAGAGATTCAAAAGGAGGGCGCTCCTACGAGCAGTACTTC
CDR3: CSARDSKGGRSYEQYF

D: -
size: -
V: TRBV28
J: TRBJ1-2
DNA: TGTGCCAGCAGTTGGACCGGGACACCCAACTATGGCTACACCTTC
CDR3: CASSWTGTPNYGYTF

D: TRBD1
size: -
V: TRBV5-1
J: TRBJ2-2
DNA: TGCGCCAGCAGCTTGGGACAGGGGAACACCGGGGGGCTGTTTTTT
CDR3: CASSLGQGNTGGLFF

D: -
size: -
V: TRBV7-3
J: TRBJ2-1
DNA: TGTGCCAGCAGTACCAGGGGCGGGACCTCCTACAATGAGCAGTTCTTC
CDR3: CASSTRGGTSYNEQFF

D: -
size: few
V: TRBV6-2/TRBV6-3
J: TRBJ1-1
DNA: TGTGCCAGCAGTTACCGGGTTGATGAGGGTTCATCGGACACTGAAGCTTTCTTT
CDR3: CASSYRVDEGSSDTEAFF